Listed below are T cell receptor beta chains from one sample, sequenced in a study of early T cells in non-severe SARS-CoV-2 infection. TCRdb passed the 5' RACE reads through MiXCR, listing each CDR3 protein once. This sample has approximately 100,000 distinct CDR3 sequences; approximately 15% occur once, and the top ten carry roughly 1.2%. The specimen was whole blood. The receptors derive from an adult who was a healthcare worker with PCR-confirmed SARS-CoV-2 infection or an uninfected control (not recorded which). The CDR3 runs from the conserved cysteine through the conserved F or W. D genes are given only for firm matches. Rows give clone size only sometimes, using once, few, many, or a class for an expanded clone.

V gene	clone size	D gene	J gene	CDR3 protein	CDR3 DNA
TRBV9	few	-	TRBJ1-6	CASSLGRQGHNSPLHF	TGTGCCAGCAGCTTGGGGCGGCAGGGGCATAATTCACCCCTCCACTTT
TRBV5-1	few	-	TRBJ1-6	CASSWTSRHSPLHF	TGCGCCAGCAGCTGGACCTCGAGGCATTCACCCCTCCACTTT
TRBV7-6	few	-	TRBJ2-1	CASSSPQYNEQFF	TGTGCCAGCAGCTCGCCCCAATACAATGAGCAGTTCTTC
TRBV18	few	-	TRBJ2-5	CASSSPTSLQETQYF	TGTGCCAGCTCATCACCAACTAGCCTCCAAGAGACCCAGTACTTC
TRBV18	few	-	TRBJ2-7	CASSPARGASHEQYF	TGTGCCAGCTCACCCGCCAGGGGCGCTTCCCACGAGCAGTACTTC
TRBV27	-	-	TRBJ2-3	CASSLLASNTQYF	TGTGCCAGCAGTTTATTGGCAAGCAATACGCAGTATTTT
TRBV6-5	few	-	TRBJ2-6	CASSLLRANVLTF	TGTGCCAGCAGCCTCTTAAGGGCCAACGTCCTGACTTTC
TRBV18	few	-	TRBJ2-5	CASSPTPGETQYF	TGTGCCAGCTCACCCACCCCGGGTGAGACCCAGTACTTC
TRBV5-4	-	-	TRBJ2-1	CASTTLGTRNEQFF	TGTGCCAGCACCACCCTGGGAACACGGAATGAGCAGTTCTTC
TRBV29-1	few	TRBD2	TRBJ2-1	CSVEGLAGINSYNEQFF	TGCAGCGTGGAGGGACTAGCGGGAATAAACTCCTACAATGAGCAGTTCTTC
TRBV12-3/TRBV12-4	many	-	TRBJ1-6	CASSLPGWDSPLHF	TGTGCCAGCAGTTTACCAGGGTGGGATTCACCCCTCCACTTT
TRBV24-1	few	-	TRBJ2-3	CATSDYTGTPWTGDTQYF	TGTGCCACCAGTGATTACACCGGGACCCCCTGGACTGGAGATACGCAGTATTTT
TRBV15	few	-	TRBJ1-3	CATSPGLTFSGNTIYF	TGTGCCACCAGCCCCGGACTGACCTTCTCTGGAAACACCATATATTTT
TRBV7-9	-	-	TRBJ1-5	CASSLVGGINQPQHF	TGTGCCAGCAGCTTAGTAGGCGGGATCAATCAGCCCCAGCATTTT
TRBV29-1	-	-	TRBJ1-1	CSVVFQSTEAFF	TGCAGCGTTGTGTTTCAGAGCACTGAAGCTTTCTTT
TRBV29-1	-	TRBD1	TRBJ2-1	CSVEGTGVYNEQFF	TGCAGCGTTGAAGGGACAGGGGTCTACAATGAGCAGTTCTTC
TRBV7-2	-	TRBD2	TRBJ2-5	CASTAPGGQETQYF	TGTGCCAGCACCGCCCCGGGGGGACAAGAGACCCAGTACTTC
TRBV2	-	-	TRBJ2-3	CASSESAQYF	TGTGCCAGCAGTGAGTCGGCGCAGTATTTT
TRBV5-1	many	TRBD2	TRBJ2-3	CASSLDSGRETDTQYF	TGCGCCAGCAGCTTGGATAGCGGGAGAGAAACAGATACGCAGTATTTT
TRBV6-1	few	-	TRBJ1-6	CASSERQSSYNSPLHF	TGTGCCAGCAGTGAACGGCAGAGCTCCTATAATTCACCCCTCCACTTT
TRBV4-1	-	-	TRBJ1-4	CASSHPRGILPTNEKLFF	TGCGCCAGCAGCCACCCCCGGGGCATCCTTCCAACTAATGAAAAACTGTTTTTT
TRBV7-9	few	TRBD2	TRBJ2-3	CASSLPGLAGADTQYF	TGTGCCAGCAGCCTCCCGGGACTAGCGGGAGCGGATACGCAGTATTTT
TRBV10-3	few	-	TRBJ1-1	CAISNTGGESTFF	TGTGCCATCAGCAATACGGGGGGTGAGTCGACTTTCTTT
TRBV11-2	few	-	TRBJ2-3	CASSSPDTQYF	TGTGCCAGCAGCTCCCCAGATACGCAGTATTTT
TRBV20-1	-	-	TRBJ2-3	CSARDPSFADTQYF	TGCAGTGCTAGAGATCCGAGTTTCGCAGATACGCAGTATTTT